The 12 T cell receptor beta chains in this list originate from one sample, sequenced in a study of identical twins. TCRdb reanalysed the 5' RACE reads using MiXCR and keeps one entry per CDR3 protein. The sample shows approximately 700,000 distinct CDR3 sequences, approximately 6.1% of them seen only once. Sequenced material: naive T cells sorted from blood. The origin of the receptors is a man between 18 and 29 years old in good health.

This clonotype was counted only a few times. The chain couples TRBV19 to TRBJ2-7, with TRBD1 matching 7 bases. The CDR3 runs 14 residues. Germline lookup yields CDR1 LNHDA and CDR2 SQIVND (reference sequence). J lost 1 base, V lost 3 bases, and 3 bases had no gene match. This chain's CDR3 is CASSMGDSSYEQYF. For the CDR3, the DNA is TGTGCCAGTAGTATGGGGGACAGTTCCTACGAGCAGTACTTC.

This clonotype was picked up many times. The CDR3 region has the DNA TGTGCCAGCGGCGCCGGGACTCCAGGAACGAACACCGGGGAGCTGTTTTTT. Translation gives CASGAGTPGTNTGELFF. This chain uses TRBV12-3 or TRBV12-4 with TRBJ2-2; D perhaps matches TRBD2 (6 bases). V lost 8 bases, J lost 0 bases, and 19 bases lay in between. The CDR3 runs 17 residues.

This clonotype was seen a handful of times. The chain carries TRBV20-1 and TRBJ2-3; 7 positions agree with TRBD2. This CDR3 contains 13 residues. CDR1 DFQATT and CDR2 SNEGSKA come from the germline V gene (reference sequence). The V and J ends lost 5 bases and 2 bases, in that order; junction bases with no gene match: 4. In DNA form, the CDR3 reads TGCAGTGCTCAGCGGGGCACCACAGATACGCAGTATTTT. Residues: CSAQRGTTDTQYF.

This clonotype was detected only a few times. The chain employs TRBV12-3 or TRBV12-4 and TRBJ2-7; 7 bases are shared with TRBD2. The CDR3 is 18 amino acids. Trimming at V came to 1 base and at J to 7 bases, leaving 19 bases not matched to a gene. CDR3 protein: CASSLVGGGGFGGGEQYV. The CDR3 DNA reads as TGTGCCAGCAGTTTAGTGGGCGGGGGAGGTTTTGGAGGAGGGGAGCAGTACGTC.

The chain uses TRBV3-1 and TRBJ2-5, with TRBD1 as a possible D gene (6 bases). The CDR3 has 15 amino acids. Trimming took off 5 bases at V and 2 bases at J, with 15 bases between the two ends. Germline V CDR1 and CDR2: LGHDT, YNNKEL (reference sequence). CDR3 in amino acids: CASSYETRGQETQYF. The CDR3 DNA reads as TGTGCCAGCAGCTACGAGACCAGGGGACAAGAGACCCAGTACTTC.

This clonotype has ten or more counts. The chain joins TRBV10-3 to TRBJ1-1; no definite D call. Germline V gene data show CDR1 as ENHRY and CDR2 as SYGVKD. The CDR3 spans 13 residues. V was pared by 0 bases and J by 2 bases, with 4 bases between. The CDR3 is CAISESDNTEAFF. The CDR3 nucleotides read TGTGCCATCAGTGAGTCAGATAACACTGAAGCTTTCTTT.

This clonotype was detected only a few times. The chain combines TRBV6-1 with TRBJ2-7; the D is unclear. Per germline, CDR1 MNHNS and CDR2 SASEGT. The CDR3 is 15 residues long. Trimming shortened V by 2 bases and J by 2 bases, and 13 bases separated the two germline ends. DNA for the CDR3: TGTGCCAGCAGTGAAAATTGGGCGGTGACCTACGAGCAGTACTTC. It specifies CASSENWAVTYEQYF.

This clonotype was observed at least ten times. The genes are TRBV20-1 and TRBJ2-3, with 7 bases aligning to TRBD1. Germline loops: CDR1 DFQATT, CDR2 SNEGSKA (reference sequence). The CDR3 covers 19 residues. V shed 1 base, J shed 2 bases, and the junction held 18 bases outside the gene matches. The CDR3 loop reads CSARVEAIDRDFFTDTQYF. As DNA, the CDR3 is TGCAGTGCTAGAGTGGAGGCTATAGACAGGGATTTCTTCACAGATACGCAGTATTTT.

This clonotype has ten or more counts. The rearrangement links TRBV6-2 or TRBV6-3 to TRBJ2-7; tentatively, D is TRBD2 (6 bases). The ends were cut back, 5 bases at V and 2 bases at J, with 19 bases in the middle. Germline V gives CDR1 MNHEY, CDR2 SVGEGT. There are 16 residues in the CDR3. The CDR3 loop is CASSQPGEGGPYEQYV. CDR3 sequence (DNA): TGTGCCAGCAGTCAACCGGGTGAGGGAGGCCCCTACGAGCAGTACGTC.

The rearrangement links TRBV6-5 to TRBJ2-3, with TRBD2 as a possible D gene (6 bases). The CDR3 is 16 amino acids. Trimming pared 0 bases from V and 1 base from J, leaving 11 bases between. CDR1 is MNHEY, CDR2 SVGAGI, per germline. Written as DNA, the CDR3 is TGTGCCAGCAGTTACTCGGGGGGAGCTGGCACAGATACGCAGTATTTT. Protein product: CASSYSGGAGTDTQYF.

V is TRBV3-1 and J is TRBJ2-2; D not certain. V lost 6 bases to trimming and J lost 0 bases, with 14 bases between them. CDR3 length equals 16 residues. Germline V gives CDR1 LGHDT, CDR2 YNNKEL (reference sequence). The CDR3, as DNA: TGTGCCAGCAGACTCTGGGCAGACGCGAACACCGGGGAGCTGTTTTTT. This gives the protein CASRLWADANTGELFF. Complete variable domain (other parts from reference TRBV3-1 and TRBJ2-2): DTAVSQTPKYLVTQMGNDKSIKCEQNLGHDTMYWYKQDSKKFLKIMFSYNNKELIINETVPNRFSPKSPDKAHLNLHINSLELGDSAVYFCASRLWADANTGELFFGEGSRLTVL.

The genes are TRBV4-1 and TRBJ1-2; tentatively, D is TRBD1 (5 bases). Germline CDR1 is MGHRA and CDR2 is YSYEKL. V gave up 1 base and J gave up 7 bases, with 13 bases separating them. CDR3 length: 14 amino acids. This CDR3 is CASSQASAGVGYTF. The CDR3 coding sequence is TGCGCCAGCAGCCAAGCCTCCGCGGGGGTTGGCTACACCTTC.